This TCR beta chain comes out of a study of shared clonotypes between healthy human individuals. This CDR3 is built from 15 residues. The V and J ends lost 6 bases and 4 bases, in that order; junction bases with no gene match: 12. The germline gives CDR1 MNHEY, CDR2 SVGAGI. TCRdb's copy holds only in-frame clones and misses some; the assay was immunoSEQ multiplex PCR. The sample records approximately 2,000,000 clones, 92% being singletons. The chain is built from TRBV6-5 and TRBJ2-7; 7 bases align to TRBD1. What was sequenced was naive CD4+ T cells from PBMCs. As for subset: CD45RA+ positively selected. This receptor was obtained from a man aged 18 to 30 in good health. Some clones in this sample may be carry-over from other donors' samples. This chain's CDR3 is CASRETTGSWYEQYF. The CDR3 coding sequence is TGTGCCAGCAGAGAGACGACAGGGAGTTGGTACGAGCAGTACTTC.